Shown below are 15 T cell receptor beta chains from a single sample sequenced in a study of blood T cell repertoires in COVID-19. Assay: immunoSEQ multiplex PCR; the TCRdb copy retains only in-frame clones and omits some. The sample has about 170,000 clones; 75% to 90% are singletons. The sequencing sample was made of PBMCs or T cells enriched from blood (not recorded which). These receptors all come from a woman aged 45-59 years who had recovered from COVID-19.

The rearrangement uses TRBV12-5 and TRBJ2-1, with a possible D match to TRBD2 (5 bases). Trimming shortened V by 5 bases and J by 9 bases, and 14 bases separated the two germline ends. Per the germline V gene, CDR1 is LGHNT and CDR2 is FRNRAP. CDR3 length: 13 residues. CDR3 DNA: TGTGCTAGTGGTCCAGGACTCTCCAGTGAGCAGTTCTTC. Protein sequence: CASGPGLSSEQFF.

V and J are TRBV28 and TRBJ1-2; D may be TRBD1 (5 bases). This CDR3 region has 15 residues. Germline V gives CDR1 MDHEN, CDR2 SYDVKM. The V end lost 5 bases, the J end lost 7 bases, and 20 bases lay between the germline ends. Written as DNA, the CDR3 is TGTGCCAGCAGTCCTCCGGGCAGGGCATTGGTTGGCTACACCTTC. Translated: CASSPPGRALVGYTF.

The J gene is TRBJ2-2, the V gene TRBV7-2, with TRBD2 as a possible D gene (5 bases). CDR3 length equals 16 residues. V lost 0 bases and J lost 5, with 13 bases in between. Germline-derived CDR1 and CDR2 are SGHTA and FQGNSA. The CDR3 loop is CASSLALGAGTGELFF. CDR3 nucleotide sequence: TGTGCCAGCAGCTTAGCGCTCGGCGCGGGTACCGGGGAGCTGTTTTTT.

The V and J genes are TRBV28 and TRBJ1-1, with TRBD1 identical over 8 bases. Germline V gene data show CDR1 as MDHEN and CDR2 as SYDVKM. CDR3 length: 15 residues. J lost 9 bases, V lost 10 bases, and 19 bases had no gene match. CDR3 bases: TGTGCCACCCAGGGTCCAGGGCAGGGGGCGCATCAAGCTTTCTTT. Protein sequence: CATQGPGQGAHQAFF.

V gene TRBV27 combines with J gene TRBJ2-3, with 11 bases lining up with TRBD2. With V trimmed by 1 base and J by 2 bases, 5 bases remained unmatched. The CDR3 contains 17 residues. CDR1 MNHEY and CDR2 SMNVEV come from the germline V gene (reference sequence). The CDR3 loop reads CASSLWPSGGSTDTQYF. The CDR3 DNA reads as TGTGCCAGCAGTTTATGGCCTAGCGGGGGGTCCACAGATACGCAGTATTTT.

The genes are TRBV2 and TRBJ2-1; D not resolved. Trimming took off 3 bases at V and 6 bases at J, with 15 bases between the two ends. The CDR3 spans 15 residues. CDR1 SNHLY and CDR2 FYNNEI come from the germline V gene. The CDR3 DNA sequence: TGTGCCAGCAGTGAGGGCGTAGTACCCTCCAATGAGCAGTTCTTC. Encoded protein: CASSEGVVPSNEQFF.

The V and J genes are TRBV5-1 and TRBJ1-5; 7 bases align to TRBD1. CDR1 is SGHRS and CDR2 is YFSETQ in the germline V gene. Trimming removed 1 base from V and 1 base from J; junction bases left unmatched: 11. The CDR3 is 18 amino acids. Written as DNA, the CDR3 is TGCGCCAGCAGCTTGCGTGACAGGGCAATTTGGAGCAATCAGCCCCAGCATTTT. Residues: CASSLRDRAIWSNQPQHF.

V and J are TRBV6-5 and TRBJ1-1; no firm D call. V dropped 7 bases and J dropped 4 bases, with 16 bases sitting between them. Germline V gene data show CDR1 as MNHEY and CDR2 as SVGAGI. The CDR3 extends over 14 amino acids. The CDR3 reads CASTLGRDSTEAFF. The CDR3 DNA reads as TGTGCCAGCACCCTTGGGAGGGATAGCACTGAAGCTTTCTTT.

The CDR3 here is CASSRQANYGYTF. The CDR3 DNA sequence: TGTGCCAGCAGCCGACAAGCTAACTATGGCTACACCTTC. The rearrangement links TRBV12-3 or TRBV12-4 to TRBJ1-2; no firm D call. This CDR3 spans 13 amino acids. V was clipped by 6 bases and J by 0 bases, with 8 bases between them.

The gene calls are TRBV2 and TRBJ1-5; 8 bases are shared with TRBD1. The CDR3 has 17 residues. The ends lost 6 bases at V and 0 bases at J; junction bases unmatched: 10. Germline values: CDR1 SNHLY, CDR2 FYNNEI. CDR3 DNA sequence: TGTGCCAGCAGGGGGGGGACAGGCGTGTATAGCAATCAGCCCCAGCATTTT. Protein: CASRGGTGVYSNQPQHF.

This chain links TRBV6-4 with TRBJ2-1, with 7 bases fitting TRBD2. This CDR3 spans 17 amino acids. In germline, CDR1 is MRHNA, CDR2 SNTAGT. Losses at the gene ends were 5 bases for V and 5 bases for J; bases not matched to a gene: 15. The CDR3 region is CASSLLARVAPNNEQFF. CDR3 DNA: TGTGCCAGCAGTCTACTAGCGCGGGTCGCCCCAAACAATGAGCAGTTCTTC.

The chain recombines TRBV28 with TRBJ2-5; D remains unclear. CDR1 is MDHEN and CDR2 is SYDVKM in the germline V gene. V was trimmed by 4 bases and J by 4 bases, leaving 10 bases between them. The CDR3 totals 13 residues. CDR3 sequence: CASSYPARETQYF. DNA of the CDR3: TGTGCCAGCAGTTATCCCGCGAGAGAGACCCAGTACTTC.

The CDR3 DNA is TGTGCCAGCAGCTACCCCGGGAGGAATTCACCCCTCCACTTT. Its protein is CASSYPGRNSPLHF. The rearrangement joins TRBV27 to TRBJ1-6; no definite D call. The germline V gene has CDR1 MNHEY and CDR2 SMNVEV (reference sequence). CDR3 length equals 14 residues. V was clipped by 6 bases and J by 7 bases, with 13 bases between them.

The chain carries TRBV15 and TRBJ1-1, with TRBD1 identical over 7 bases. The CDR3 runs to 13 residues. V shed 2 bases, J shed 3 bases, and the junction held 0 bases outside the gene matches. The germline gives CDR1 LNHNV, CDR2 YYDKDF (reference sequence). In DNA form, the CDR3 reads TGTGCCACCAGCAGACAGGGGGACACTGAAGCTTTCTTT. This encodes CATSRQGDTEAFF.

The rearrangement links TRBV9 to TRBJ2-2; D gene ambiguous. The V gene lost 2 bases and the J gene lost 5 bases, with 4 bases spanning the gap. Per germline, CDR1 SGDLS and CDR2 YYNGEE. The CDR3 runs to 12 residues. CDR3 bases: TGTGCCAGCAGCGTTACAACCGGGGAGCTGTTTTTT. Its translation is CASSVTTGELFF.